The 4 T cell receptor beta chains listed next were all sequenced from one sample in a study of T cell repertoires in cytomegalovirus infection. The antigens for these receptors are not known. TCRdb itself ran the reads through MiXCR, one entry per CDR3 protein. The repertoire has tens of thousands of distinct CDR3 sequences, approximately 19% of them found once; the top ten carry 40% to 65%. The sample here was CD8+ T cells from cultured PBMCs, taken from culture after CMV antigen stimulation. These receptors were collected from a human donor in good health (CMV status not recorded). Some clones in this sample may be carry-over from other donors' samples.

This clonotype was detected only a few times. CDR3 nucleotides: TGTGCCAGCAGTACAGGGGGCTTGTACGAGCAGTACTTC. It translates to CASSTGGLYEQYF. The chain recombines TRBV6-1 with TRBJ2-7, with 9 bases that match TRBD1. Germline lookup yields CDR1 MNHNS and CDR2 SASEGT. The CDR3 covers 13 residues. V shed 5 bases, J shed 4 bases, and the junction held 3 bases outside the gene matches.

This clonotype occurred many times. V is TRBV7-9 and J is TRBJ2-2; 10 bases align to TRBD1. There are 20 residues in the CDR3. Germline trimming cut 6 bases from V and 2 bases from J; bases unmatched to any gene: 18. In germline, CDR1 is SEHNR, CDR2 FQNEAQ (reference sequence). The CDR3 DNA follows: TGTGCCAGCAGGGACACTGGGACAGGGGTCACGTTAGCCAACACCGGGGAGCTGTTTTTT. Translating gives CASRDTGTGVTLANTGELFF.

This sequence joins TRBV7-9 and TRBJ2-5, with D unresolved. There are 12 residues in the CDR3. Trimming took off 4 bases at V and 5 bases at J, with 8 bases between the two ends. Germline values: CDR1 SEHNR, CDR2 FQNEAQ (reference sequence). The CDR3 DNA follows: TGTGCCAGCAGCTCCTCGTGGGAGACCCAGTACTTC. It is translated as CASSSSWETQYF.

This clonotype was found many times. V usage is TRBV25-1 and J usage is TRBJ1-6; a weak D match, TRBD1 (6 bases). Trimming pared 4 bases from V and 9 bases from J, leaving 16 bases between. The germline V gene has CDR1 MGHDK and CDR2 SYGVNS. The CDR3 extends over 15 amino acids. The CDR3 reads CASSGQGIRGSPLHF. The CDR3 region has the DNA TGTGCCAGCAGTGGTCAGGGGATACGGGGTTCACCCCTCCACTTT.